These T cell receptor beta chains were read from a single sample in a study of cytomegalovirus exposure and HLA in healthy donors. Assay: immunoSEQ multiplex PCR; the TCRdb copy retains only in-frame clones and omits some. Of 200,000 or so clones listed, around four fifths are singletons. Material: PBMCs. The origin of the receptors is a boy between 2 and 10 years old in good health and CMV-seronegative. Both conserved end residues are part of each CDR3. The D gene is left open where the match is weak. Rows give clone size only sometimes, using once, few, many, or a class for an expanded clone.

d_call: -
j_call: TRBJ1-2
v_call: TRBV5-4
clone_size: -
cdr3_aa: CASSFVSADPQGYGYTF
cdr3_nt: TGTGCCAGCAGCTTTGTTTCTGCCGATCCCCAGGGCTATGGCTACACCTTC

d_call: -
j_call: TRBJ1-1
v_call: TRBV4-1
clone_size: -
cdr3_aa: CASSQDNEEAFF
cdr3_nt: TGCGCCAGCAGCCAAGATAACGAGGAAGCTTTCTTT

d_call: TRBD1
j_call: TRBJ1-5
v_call: TRBV27
clone_size: few
cdr3_aa: CASSLSKAGGGPGQPQHF
cdr3_nt: TGTGCCAGCAGTTTATCGAAGGCAGGGGGTGGTCCAGGTCAGCCCCAGCATTTT

d_call: TRBD1
j_call: TRBJ2-3
v_call: TRBV11-2
clone_size: -
cdr3_aa: CASSLHRTGTTDTQYF
cdr3_nt: TGTGCCAGCAGCTTACATAGGACAGGGACTACAGATACGCAGTATTTT

d_call: TRBD2
j_call: TRBJ2-1
v_call: TRBV12-5
clone_size: -
cdr3_aa: CASGRGGGTNEQFF
cdr3_nt: TGTGCTAGTGGCCGCGGGGGAGGCACCAATGAGCAGTTCTTC

d_call: TRBD1
j_call: TRBJ1-2
v_call: TRBV6-1
clone_size: -
cdr3_aa: CASSESVRGGYTF
cdr3_nt: TGTGCCAGCAGTGAATCGGTCAGGGGGGGCTACACCTTC

d_call: -
j_call: TRBJ1-3
v_call: TRBV29-1
clone_size: once
cdr3_aa: CSVEVGPSGNTIYF
cdr3_nt: TGCAGCGTTGAGGTCGGTCCCTCTGGAAACACCATATATTTT

d_call: -
j_call: TRBJ1-5
v_call: TRBV7-8
clone_size: -
cdr3_aa: CASSPTRVSNQPQHF
cdr3_nt: TGTGCCAGCAGCCCCACCAGGGTTAGCAATCAGCCCCAGCATTTT

d_call: -
j_call: TRBJ1-1
v_call: TRBV6-6
clone_size: few
cdr3_aa: CASSYGPNTEAFF
cdr3_nt: TGTGCCAGCAGTTACGGGCCGAACACTGAAGCTTTCTTT

d_call: -
j_call: TRBJ2-1
v_call: TRBV5-8
clone_size: once
cdr3_aa: CASSLTVSSYNEQFF
cdr3_nt: TGTGCCAGCAGCTTAACCGTCAGCTCCTACAATGAGCAGTTCTTC

d_call: -
j_call: TRBJ1-6
v_call: TRBV5-1
clone_size: few
cdr3_aa: CARGETIPNNSPLHF
cdr3_nt: TGCGCCAGAGGTGAGACAATCCCAAATAATTCGCCCCTCCACTTT

d_call: -
j_call: TRBJ1-3
v_call: TRBV11-3
clone_size: -
cdr3_aa: CASSLRGTSGNTIYF
cdr3_nt: TGTGCCAGCAGCCTCAGGGGAACCTCTGGAAACACCATATATTTT

d_call: TRBD1
j_call: TRBJ1-2
v_call: TRBV28
clone_size: -
cdr3_aa: CASTRQGRGYTF
cdr3_nt: TGTGCCAGCACGCGACAGGGTAGGGGCTACACCTTC

d_call: TRBD2
j_call: TRBJ2-5
v_call: TRBV18
clone_size: -
cdr3_aa: CASSPLYGTSGQETQYF
cdr3_nt: TGTGCCAGCTCACCACTATACGGGACTAGCGGCCAAGAGACCCAGTACTTC

d_call: TRBD2
j_call: TRBJ2-2
v_call: TRBV10-3
clone_size: -
cdr3_aa: CAISATAGDTGELFF
cdr3_nt: TGTGCCATCAGTGCGACAGCGGGGGACACCGGGGAGCTGTTTTTT

d_call: -
j_call: TRBJ1-5
v_call: TRBV6-1
clone_size: few
cdr3_aa: CASRVEGWQPQHF
cdr3_nt: TGTGCCAGCCGAGTGGAGGGGTGGCAGCCCCAGCATTTT

d_call: -
j_call: TRBJ2-7
v_call: TRBV5-6
clone_size: -
cdr3_aa: CASSLRQVPEQYF
cdr3_nt: TGTGCCAGCAGCCTTAGACAGGTACCCGAGCAGTACTTC

d_call: -
j_call: TRBJ2-2
v_call: TRBV27
clone_size: -
cdr3_aa: CASSLGTTNTGELFF
cdr3_nt: TGTGCCAGCAGTTTAGGGACAACGAACACCGGGGAGCTGTTTTTT

d_call: -
j_call: TRBJ1-3
v_call: TRBV6-6
clone_size: -
cdr3_aa: CASSSRVVNTIYF
cdr3_nt: TGTGCCAGCAGCTCGAGGGTGGTTAACACCATATATTTT

d_call: -
j_call: TRBJ2-5
v_call: TRBV7-9
clone_size: -
cdr3_aa: CASSLPVGAAQETQYF
cdr3_nt: TGTGCCAGCAGCCTCCCTGTAGGAGCGGCTCAAGAGACCCAGTACTTC

d_call: TRBD1
j_call: TRBJ2-7
v_call: TRBV19
clone_size: -
cdr3_aa: CASSVQGAGSYEQYF
cdr3_nt: TGTGCCAGTAGTGTACAGGGGGCAGGATCCTACGAGCAGTACTTC

d_call: TRBD2
j_call: TRBJ2-1
v_call: TRBV5-4
clone_size: -
cdr3_aa: CASSFGTSGYNEQFF
cdr3_nt: TGTGCCAGCAGCTTCGGGACTAGCGGCTACAATGAGCAGTTCTTC

d_call: TRBD2
j_call: TRBJ2-7
v_call: TRBV9
clone_size: -
cdr3_aa: CASSAPSGSSYEQYF
cdr3_nt: TGTGCCAGCAGCGCTCCTAGCGGGAGCTCCTACGAGCAGTACTTC

d_call: TRBD2
j_call: TRBJ2-7
v_call: TRBV7-9
clone_size: -
cdr3_aa: CASSLATTSGAEQYF
cdr3_nt: TGTGCCAGCAGCTTAGCCACGACTAGCGGGGCCGAGCAGTACTTC

d_call: TRBD1
j_call: TRBJ1-3
v_call: TRBV7-9
clone_size: -
cdr3_aa: CSSSYAPGTAISGNTIYF
cdr3_nt: TGTTCCAGCAGCTACGCCCCTGGGACAGCAATCTCTGGAAACACCATATATTTT

d_call: -
j_call: TRBJ1-5
v_call: TRBV21-1
clone_size: -
cdr3_aa: CASSPFQGARNQPQHF
cdr3_nt: TGTGCCAGCAGCCCATTCCAGGGGGCCCGGAATCAGCCCCAGCATTTT

d_call: TRBD2
j_call: TRBJ2-3
v_call: TRBV5-1
clone_size: -
cdr3_aa: CASSLRIAGGSSTDTQYF
cdr3_nt: TGCGCCAGCAGCTTGCGAATAGCGGGGGGCTCTAGCACAGATACGCAGTATTTT

d_call: TRBD1
j_call: TRBJ2-7
v_call: TRBV6-5
clone_size: -
cdr3_aa: CASSSLRTGYEQYF
cdr3_nt: TGTGCCAGCAGTTCCCTCCGGACAGGTTACGAGCAGTACTTC

d_call: -
j_call: TRBJ2-7
v_call: TRBV4-1
clone_size: -
cdr3_aa: CASSQAQRTNYEQYF
cdr3_nt: TGCGCCAGCAGCCAAGCTCAGCGGACCAACTACGAGCAGTACTTC

d_call: -
j_call: TRBJ1-1
v_call: TRBV6-1
clone_size: -
cdr3_aa: CASTVSQGGTEAFF
cdr3_nt: TGTGCCAGCACCGTAAGCCAAGGGGGCACTGAAGCTTTCTTT

d_call: TRBD1
j_call: TRBJ1-2
v_call: TRBV27
clone_size: -
cdr3_aa: CASSVGQGAYGYTF
cdr3_nt: TGTGCCAGCAGTGTGGGACAGGGGGCTTATGGCTACACCTTC

d_call: -
j_call: TRBJ2-7
v_call: TRBV30
clone_size: -
cdr3_aa: CAWTPGTGDGSYEQYF
cdr3_nt: TGTGCCTGGACCCCCGGAACGGGGGATGGGTCCTACGAGCAGTACTTC

d_call: -
j_call: TRBJ2-1
v_call: TRBV7-6
clone_size: -
cdr3_aa: CASSLARYNEQFF
cdr3_nt: TGTGCCAGCAGCTTAGCTAGATACAATGAGCAGTTCTTC

d_call: TRBD1
j_call: TRBJ2-5
v_call: TRBV28
clone_size: -
cdr3_aa: CASSSTQGRGHF
cdr3_nt: TGTGCCAGCAGCTCCACCCAAGGCAGGGGGCACTTC

d_call: -
j_call: TRBJ2-7
v_call: TRBV11-1
clone_size: -
cdr3_aa: CASSLGPGYEQYF
cdr3_nt: TGTGCCAGCAGCTTAGGTCCGGGATACGAGCAGTACTTC

d_call: TRBD2
j_call: TRBJ2-1
v_call: TRBV5-1
clone_size: -
cdr3_aa: CANSLSGGSDNEQFF
cdr3_nt: TGCGCCAACAGCCTCAGCGGGGGGTCTGATAATGAGCAGTTCTTC

d_call: TRBD2
j_call: TRBJ2-1
v_call: TRBV5-6
clone_size: -
cdr3_aa: CASSFREGRDEQFF
cdr3_nt: TGTGCCAGCAGCTTTCGGGAGGGCCGGGATGAGCAGTTCTTC

d_call: -
j_call: TRBJ2-7
v_call: TRBV6-1
clone_size: once
cdr3_aa: CASSEANTGMWEQYF
cdr3_nt: TGTGCCAGCAGTGAAGCGAACACGGGGATGTGGGAGCAGTACTTC

d_call: TRBD2
j_call: TRBJ2-2
v_call: TRBV4-2
clone_size: -
cdr3_aa: CASSHRTSPGGELFF
cdr3_nt: TGTGCCAGCAGCCACCGGACTAGCCCGGGCGGGGAGCTGTTTTTT

d_call: TRBD1
j_call: TRBJ2-4
v_call: TRBV27
clone_size: -
cdr3_aa: CASSRDRASLNIQYF
cdr3_nt: TGTGCCAGCAGCCGGGACAGAGCCTCGTTAAACATTCAGTACTTC

d_call: -
j_call: TRBJ1-1
v_call: TRBV29-1
clone_size: few
cdr3_aa: CSVNTDRPGLAFF
cdr3_nt: TGCAGCGTTAATACCGACAGGCCGGGTTTAGCTTTCTTT

d_call: TRBD1
j_call: TRBJ2-5
v_call: TRBV25-1
clone_size: -
cdr3_aa: CASSWTGETQYF
cdr3_nt: TGTGCCAGCAGTTGGACAGGGGAGACCCAGTACTTC

d_call: -
j_call: TRBJ2-7
v_call: TRBV27
clone_size: -
cdr3_aa: CASGQRPSYEQYF
cdr3_nt: TGTGCCAGTGGACAGCGTCCTTCCTACGAGCAGTACTTC

d_call: TRBD1
j_call: TRBJ2-3
v_call: TRBV4-1
clone_size: -
cdr3_aa: CASSPRTGGDTQYF
cdr3_nt: TGCGCCAGCAGCCCCCGGACAGGTGGGGATACGCAGTATTTT

d_call: -
j_call: TRBJ2-5
v_call: TRBV7-9
clone_size: -
cdr3_aa: CASSLVGLGKETQYF
cdr3_nt: TGTGCCAGCAGCTTAGTGGGACTGGGAAAAGAGACCCAGTACTTC

d_call: TRBD2
j_call: TRBJ2-1
v_call: TRBV6-1
clone_size: -
cdr3_aa: CASTGLAGGGEQFF
cdr3_nt: TGTGCCAGCACGGGCCTAGCTGGGGGGGGTGAGCAGTTCTTC

d_call: -
j_call: TRBJ1-6
v_call: TRBV7-9
clone_size: -
cdr3_aa: CASSLINSPLHF
cdr3_nt: TGTGCCAGCAGCCTTATTAATTCACCCCTCCACTTT

d_call: -
j_call: TRBJ1-1
v_call: TRBV6-5
clone_size: -
cdr3_aa: CASRRTGDTEAFF
cdr3_nt: TGTGCCAGCAGACGGACGGGGGACACTGAAGCTTTCTTT

d_call: -
j_call: TRBJ2-7
v_call: TRBV6-5
clone_size: few
cdr3_aa: CASSYSVYGSYEQYF
cdr3_nt: TGTGCCAGCAGTTACTCGGTATACGGCTCCTACGAGCAGTACTTC

d_call: -
j_call: TRBJ2-1
v_call: TRBV7-2
clone_size: -
cdr3_aa: CASSLQRAGYNEQFF
cdr3_nt: TGTGCCAGCAGCTTACAGCGGGCGGGTTACAATGAGCAGTTCTTC

d_call: TRBD2
j_call: TRBJ2-3
v_call: TRBV7-2
clone_size: -
cdr3_aa: CASSPGTIVDTQYF
cdr3_nt: TGTGCCAGCAGCCCCGGGACTATTGTCGATACGCAGTATTTT